This TCR beta chain was captured in a study of cytomegalovirus exposure and HLA in healthy donors. Trimming stripped 5 bases from V and 0 bases from J, with 13 bases between. The CDR3 has 15 residues. Germline CDR1 and CDR2: MGHRA and YSYEKL. At the time of sampling, donors were nominally healthy, though unrecorded immune exposures were likely. The PCR contained 60 Vbeta and 13 Jbeta primers. Repertoires were generated with immunoSEQ multiplex PCR, while TCRdb's copy carries only in-frame clones and drops some. The table includes under 60,000 clones, approximately 80% detected once. Comments on this clone: Its target is unknown.

The study, taken as a whole, reports: Earlier analysis looked at TCR beta V segments, and most were productive about 87% or about 30% of the time. The majority of TCR sequences were rare, yet some public TCRs appeared in many donors.

The sequenced sample was PBMCs. The chain has TRBV4-1 and TRBJ2-5; D may be TRBD1 (6 bases). The clonotype comes from a woman between 40 and 55 years old in good health and CMV-seropositive. The CDR3 loop is CASSEGHRYQETQYF. The CDR3 bases are TGCGCCAGCAGCGAGGGACATAGGTACCAAGAGACCCAGTACTTC.